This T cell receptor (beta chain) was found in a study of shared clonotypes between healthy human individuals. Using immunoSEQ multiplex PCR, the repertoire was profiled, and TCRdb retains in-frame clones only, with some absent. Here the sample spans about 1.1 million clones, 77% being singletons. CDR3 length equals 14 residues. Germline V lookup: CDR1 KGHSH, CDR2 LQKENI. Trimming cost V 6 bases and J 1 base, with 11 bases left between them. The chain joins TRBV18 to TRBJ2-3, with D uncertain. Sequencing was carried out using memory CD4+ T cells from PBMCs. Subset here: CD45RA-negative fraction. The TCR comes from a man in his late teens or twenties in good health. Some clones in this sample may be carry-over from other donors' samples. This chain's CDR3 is CASSPIGGTDTQYF. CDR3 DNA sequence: TGTGCCAGCTCCCCAATCGGAGGCACAGATACGCAGTATTTT.